Listed below are T cell receptor beta chains from one sample, sequenced in a study of cytomegalovirus exposure and HLA in healthy donors. The protocol was immunoSEQ multiplex PCR, while the TCRdb copy is restricted to in-frame clones and leaves out a portion. The sample has about 150,000 clones, around three quarters seen once. The source material was PBMCs. The receptor source for this set is a man aged 40-49 years in good health and CMV-seronegative. The CDR3 runs from the conserved cysteine through the conserved F or W. A D gene is named only where the DNA matches it firmly. The size field is filled for only some rows; it gives once, few, many or a size class.

d_gene,v_gene,j_gene,abundance,CDR3nt,CDR3aa
-,TRBV10-3,TRBJ2-5,once,TGTGCCATCAGCCAAAAAGAGACCCAGTACTTC,CAISQKETQYF
TRBD1,TRBV18,TRBJ1-3,-,TGTGCCAGCTCGAGGGGGCGTTCTGGAAACACCATATATTTT,CASSRGRSGNTIYF
TRBD2,TRBV5-1,TRBJ2-2,few,TGCGCCAGCAGCCCAACGCTAGCGGCGAACACCGGGGAGCTGTTTTTT,CASSPTLAANTGELFF
-,TRBV7-3,TRBJ1-2,-,TGTGCCAGCAGCTCCAATCAGGGCGACTATGGCTACACCTTC,CASSSNQGDYGYTF
TRBD1,TRBV18,TRBJ1-2,-,TGTGCCAGCTCACCAGGAGGTCAGGGGGCGATTTCTGGCTACACCTTC,CASSPGGQGAISGYTF
TRBD1,TRBV18,TRBJ1-2,once,TGTGCCAGCTCACCAGGGGACAGGGGGCGCGGCTACACCTTC,CASSPGDRGRGYTF
-,TRBV28,TRBJ1-5,-,TGTGCCAGCAGAGACCCGGGACTCCGAGGGCAGCCCCAGCATTTT,CASRDPGLRGQPQHF
TRBD2,TRBV7-3,TRBJ2-1,-,TGTGCCAGCAGCTCCGGACTAGCGGGAGGGCAGACTGAGCAGTTCTTC,CASSSGLAGGQTEQFF
TRBD2,TRBV4-1,TRBJ2-3,-,TGCGCCAGCAGCCTCGGACTAGCGGCAGATACGCAGTATTTT,CASSLGLAADTQYF
-,TRBV7-2,TRBJ1-2,-,TGTGCCAGCAGCCCCTTGGGGGGGTTTGGCTACACCTTC,CASSPLGGFGYTF
-,TRBV18,TRBJ1-1,-,TGTGCCAGCTCACCGGCGGCCAGTATGAACACTGAAGCTTTCTTT,CASSPAASMNTEAFF
-,TRBV5-8,TRBJ1-3,-,TGTGCCAGCAGCTTTTCAGGGTCAGGAAACACCATATATTTT,CASSFSGSGNTIYF
TRBD1,TRBV28,TRBJ2-5,-,TGTGCCAGCAGTCGACAGGGGCGGGAGACCCAGTACTTC,CASSRQGRETQYF
-,TRBV19,TRBJ2-1,-,TGTGCCAGTAGTGGGCAGGGTAGCTCCTACAATGAGCAGTTCTTC,CASSGQGSSYNEQFF
TRBD2,TRBV7-3,TRBJ2-1,-,TGTGCCAGCAGCCAAAGCCCCCTAGCGGGAGCCCGTGAGCAGTTCTTC,CASSQSPLAGAREQFF
-,TRBV25-1,TRBJ2-5,few,TGTGCCACTGGAGTAAGTCCCGAGACCCAGTACTTC,CATGVSPETQYF
-,TRBV5-1,TRBJ2-1,-,TGCGCCAGCAGCTTAGGTAGCGTCTCCTACAATGAGCAGTTCTTC,CASSLGSVSYNEQFF
TRBD2,TRBV9,TRBJ2-5,-,TGTGCCAGCAGCGTAGCGGGGGAGGGATGGGAGACCCAGTACTTC,CASSVAGEGWETQYF
TRBD1,TRBV29-1,TRBJ2-5,-,TGCAGCATACAGGGGGCCGCAGAGACCCAGTACTTC,CSIQGAAETQYF
TRBD1,TRBV4-2,TRBJ1-1,-,TGTGCCAGCAGCCCTGACAGGGGGCAGGAGACTGAAGCTTTCTTT,CASSPDRGQETEAFF
TRBD2,TRBV7-9,TRBJ2-1,-,TGTGCCAGCAGCGCGGGACTAGCGGACAATGAGCAGTTCTTC,CASSAGLADNEQFF
TRBD1,TRBV9,TRBJ1-5,-,TGTGCCAGCAGCAAAGGGACAGGAGATCAGCCCCAGCATTTT,CASSKGTGDQPQHF
TRBD1,TRBV13,TRBJ2-2,few,TGTGCCAGCAGCGACGGACAGGGGAGCACCGGGGAGCTGTTTTTT,CASSDGQGSTGELFF
-,TRBV7-8,TRBJ2-7,-,TGTGCCAGCAGCCAAAATTCCTACGAGCAGTACTTC,CASSQNSYEQYF
-,TRBV28,TRBJ1-1,-,TGTGCCAGCAGTTTCCCGACAGCCATGAACACTGAAGCTTTCTTT,CASSFPTAMNTEAFF
-,TRBV29-1,TRBJ1-1,-,TGCAGCGTTGAACCGGCGGCAGCTTTCTTT,CSVEPAAAFF
TRBD1,TRBV5-1,TRBJ1-3,-,TGCGCCAGCAGCCTGGGTCCTCCGGGACAGGGCCCTACTAGCTCTGGAAACACCATATATTTT,CASSLGPPGQGPTSSGNTIYF
TRBD1,TRBV4-2,TRBJ2-5,-,TGTGCCAGCAGCCAAATCGGGACAGTGGAAGAGACCCAGTACTTC,CASSQIGTVEETQYF
-,TRBV11-2,TRBJ2-1,-,TGTGCCAGCAGCTTAAGTAGGGGCGCTGGGAATGAGCAGTTCTTC,CASSLSRGAGNEQFF
-,TRBV27,TRBJ2-2,-,TGTGCCAGCAGTTCCACAGGGTACACCGGGGAGCTGTTTTTT,CASSSTGYTGELFF
TRBD1,TRBV19,TRBJ2-5,few,TGTGCCAGTAGTACTCCCCCGGGACAGGGACAAGAGACCCAGTACTTC,CASSTPPGQGQETQYF
TRBD1,TRBV2,TRBJ1-1,few,TGTGCCAGCACAGGGACAGGGGTAACTGAAGCTTTCTTT,CASTGTGVTEAFF
-,TRBV6-4,TRBJ2-3,few,TGTGCCAGCAGTGAGGTAGCCGGTGATGGAGATACGCAGTATTTT,CASSEVAGDGDTQYF
-,TRBV27,TRBJ2-1,once,TGTGCCAGCAGTTTTTCGGACTGGGCCAATGAGCAGTTCTTC,CASSFSDWANEQFF